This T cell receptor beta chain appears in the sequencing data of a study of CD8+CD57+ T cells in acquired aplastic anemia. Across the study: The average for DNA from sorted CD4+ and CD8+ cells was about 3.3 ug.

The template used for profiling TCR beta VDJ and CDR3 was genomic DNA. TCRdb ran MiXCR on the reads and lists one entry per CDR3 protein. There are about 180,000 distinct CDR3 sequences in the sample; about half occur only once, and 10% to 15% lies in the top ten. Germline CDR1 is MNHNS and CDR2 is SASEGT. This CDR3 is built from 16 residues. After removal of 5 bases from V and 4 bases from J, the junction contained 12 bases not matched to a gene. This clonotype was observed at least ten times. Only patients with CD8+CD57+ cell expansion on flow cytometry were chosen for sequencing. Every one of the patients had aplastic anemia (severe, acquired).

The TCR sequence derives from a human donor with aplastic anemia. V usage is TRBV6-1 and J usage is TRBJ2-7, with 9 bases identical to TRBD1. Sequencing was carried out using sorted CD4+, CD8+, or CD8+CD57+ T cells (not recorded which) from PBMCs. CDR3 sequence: CASSPPSGQGSYEQYF. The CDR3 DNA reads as TGTGCCAGCAGTCCCCCATCGGGACAGGGTAGTTACGAGCAGTACTTC.